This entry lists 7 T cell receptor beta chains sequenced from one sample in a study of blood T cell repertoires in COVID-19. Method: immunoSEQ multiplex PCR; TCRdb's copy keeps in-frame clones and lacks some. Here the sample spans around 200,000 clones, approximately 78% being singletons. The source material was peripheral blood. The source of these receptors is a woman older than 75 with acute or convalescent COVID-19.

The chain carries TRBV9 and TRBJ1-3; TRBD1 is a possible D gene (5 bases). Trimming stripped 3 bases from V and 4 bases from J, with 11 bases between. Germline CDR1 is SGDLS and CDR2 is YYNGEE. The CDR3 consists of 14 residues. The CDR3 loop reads CASSAAGEGNTIYF. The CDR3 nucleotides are TGTGCCAGCAGCGCAGCGGGGGAAGGAAACACCATATATTTT.

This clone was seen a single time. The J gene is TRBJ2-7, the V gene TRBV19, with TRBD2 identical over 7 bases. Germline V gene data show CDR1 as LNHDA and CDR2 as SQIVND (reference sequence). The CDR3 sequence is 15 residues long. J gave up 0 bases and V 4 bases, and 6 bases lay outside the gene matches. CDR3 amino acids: CASSSGGPTSYEQYF. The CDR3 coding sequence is TGTGCCAGTAGTAGCGGGGGACCAACCTCCTACGAGCAGTACTTC.

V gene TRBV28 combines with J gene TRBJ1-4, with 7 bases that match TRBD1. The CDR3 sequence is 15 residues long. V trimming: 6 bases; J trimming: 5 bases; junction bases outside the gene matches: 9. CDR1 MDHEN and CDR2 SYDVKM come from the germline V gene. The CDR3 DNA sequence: TGTGCCAGCAGCCTTGCGGGACAGCCGAATGAAAAACTGTTTTTT. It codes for CASSLAGQPNEKLFF. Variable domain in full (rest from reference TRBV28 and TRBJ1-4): DVKVTQSSRYLVKRTGEKVFLECVQDMDHENMFWYRQDPGLGLRLIYFSYDVKMKEKGDIPEGYSVSREKKERFSLILESASTNQTSMYLCASSLAGQPNEKLFFGSGTQLSVL.

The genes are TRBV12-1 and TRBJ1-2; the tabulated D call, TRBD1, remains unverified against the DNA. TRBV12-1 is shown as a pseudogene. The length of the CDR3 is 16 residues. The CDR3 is CASSGSDREQNYGYTF. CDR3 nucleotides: TGTGCCAGCAGCGGATCCGACAGGGAACAAAACTATGGCTACACCTTC.

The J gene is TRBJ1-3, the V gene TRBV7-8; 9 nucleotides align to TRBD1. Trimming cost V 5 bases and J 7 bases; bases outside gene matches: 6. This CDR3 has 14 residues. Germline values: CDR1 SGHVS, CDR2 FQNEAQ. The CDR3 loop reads CASSLFGQGNTIYF. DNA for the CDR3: TGTGCCAGCAGCCTCTTTGGACAGGGGAACACCATATATTTT.

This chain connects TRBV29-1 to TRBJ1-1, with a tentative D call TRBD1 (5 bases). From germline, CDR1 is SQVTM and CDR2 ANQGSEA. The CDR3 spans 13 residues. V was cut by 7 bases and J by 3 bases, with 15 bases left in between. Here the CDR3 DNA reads TGCAGCGCCGGGGGGGGAGGCGACACTGAAGCTTTCTTT. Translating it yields CSAGGGGDTEAFF.

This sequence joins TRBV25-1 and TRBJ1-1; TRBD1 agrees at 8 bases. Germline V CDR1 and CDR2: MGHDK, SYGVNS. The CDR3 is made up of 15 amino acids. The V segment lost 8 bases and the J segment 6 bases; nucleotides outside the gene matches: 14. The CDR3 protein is CASSDGETGVPEAFF. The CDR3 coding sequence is TGTGCCAGCTCCGACGGGGAGACAGGGGTCCCTGAAGCTTTCTTT.